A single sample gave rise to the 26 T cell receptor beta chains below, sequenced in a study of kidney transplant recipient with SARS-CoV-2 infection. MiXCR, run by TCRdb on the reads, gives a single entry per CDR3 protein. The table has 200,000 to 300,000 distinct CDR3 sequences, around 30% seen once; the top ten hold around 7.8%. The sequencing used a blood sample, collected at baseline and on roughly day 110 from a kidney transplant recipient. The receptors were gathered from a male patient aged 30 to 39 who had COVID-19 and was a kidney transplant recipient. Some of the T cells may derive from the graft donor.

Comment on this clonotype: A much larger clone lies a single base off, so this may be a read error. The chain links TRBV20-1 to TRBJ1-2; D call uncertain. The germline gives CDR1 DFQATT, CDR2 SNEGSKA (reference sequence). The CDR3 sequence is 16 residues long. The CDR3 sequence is CSAQVELFRKTYDYTF. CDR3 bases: TGCAGTGCTCAGGTCGAGCTGTTTCGAAAGACCTATGACTACACCTTC.

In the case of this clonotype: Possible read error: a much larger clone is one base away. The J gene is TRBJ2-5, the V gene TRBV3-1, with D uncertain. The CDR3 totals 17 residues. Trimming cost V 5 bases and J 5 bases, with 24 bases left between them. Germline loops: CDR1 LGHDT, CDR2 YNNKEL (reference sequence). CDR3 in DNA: TGTGCCAGCAGCACCACTGCTCCCATTTCTTTCTCTGAGACCCAGTACTTC. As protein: CASSTTAPISFSETQYF.

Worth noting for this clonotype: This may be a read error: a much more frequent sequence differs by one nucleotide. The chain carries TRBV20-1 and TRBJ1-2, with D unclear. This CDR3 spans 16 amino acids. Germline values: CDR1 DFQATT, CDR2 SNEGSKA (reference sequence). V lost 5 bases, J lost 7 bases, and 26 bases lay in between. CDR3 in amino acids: CSAARLLFRKTCGYTF. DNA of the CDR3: TGCAGTGCTGCCAGACTGCTGTTTCGAAAGACCTGTGGCTACACCTTC.

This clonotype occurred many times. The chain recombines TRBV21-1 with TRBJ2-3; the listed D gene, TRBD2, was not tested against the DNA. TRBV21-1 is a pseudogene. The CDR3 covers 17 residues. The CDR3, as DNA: TGTGCCAGCAGGGACTTCCTAGCTACAGTCATGCAAGATACGCAGTATTTT. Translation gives CASRDFLATVMQDTQYF.

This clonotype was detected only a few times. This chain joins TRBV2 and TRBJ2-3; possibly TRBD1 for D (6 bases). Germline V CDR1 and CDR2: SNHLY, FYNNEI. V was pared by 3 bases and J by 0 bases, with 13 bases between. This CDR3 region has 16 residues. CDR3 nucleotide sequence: TGTGCCAGCAGTGACCCCCGGGACATTAGCACAGATACGCAGTATTTT. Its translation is CASSDPRDISTDTQYF.

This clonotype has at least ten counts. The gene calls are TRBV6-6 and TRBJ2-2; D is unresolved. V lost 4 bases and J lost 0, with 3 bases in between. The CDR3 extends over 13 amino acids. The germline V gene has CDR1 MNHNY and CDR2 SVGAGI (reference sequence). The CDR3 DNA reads TGTGCCAGCAGTTTTACGAACACCGGGGAGCTGTTTTTT. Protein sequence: CASSFTNTGELFF.

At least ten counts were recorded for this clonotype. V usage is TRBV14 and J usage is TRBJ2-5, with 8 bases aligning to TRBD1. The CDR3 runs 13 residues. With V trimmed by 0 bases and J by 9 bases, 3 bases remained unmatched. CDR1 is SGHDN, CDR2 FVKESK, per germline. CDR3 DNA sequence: TGTGCCAGCAGCCAAGATCGACAGGGGTCCCAGTACTTC. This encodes CASSQDRQGSQYF.

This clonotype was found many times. Here the CDR3 DNA reads TGTGCCAGCAGTTACGAGGGGGTTACCTACGAGCAGTACTTC. Protein sequence: CASSYEGVTYEQYF. The chain carries TRBV6-5 and TRBJ2-7; maybe TRBD1 (6 bases). CDR1 is MNHEY, CDR2 SVGAGI, per germline. The V and J ends lost 2 bases and 2 bases respectively, with 10 bases between them. The CDR3 has 14 residues.

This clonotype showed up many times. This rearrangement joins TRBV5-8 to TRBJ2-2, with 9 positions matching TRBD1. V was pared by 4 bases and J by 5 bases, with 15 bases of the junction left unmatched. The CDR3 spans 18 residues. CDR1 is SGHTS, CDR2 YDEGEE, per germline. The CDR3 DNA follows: TGTGCCAGCAGCCCTTCTTACGGGACAGGGTTATTAACCGGGGAGCTGTTTTTT. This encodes CASSPSYGTGLLTGELFF.

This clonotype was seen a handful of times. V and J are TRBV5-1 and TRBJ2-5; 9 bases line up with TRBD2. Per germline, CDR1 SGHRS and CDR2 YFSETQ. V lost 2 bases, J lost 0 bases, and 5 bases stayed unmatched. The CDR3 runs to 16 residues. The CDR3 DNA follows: TGCGCCAGCAGCTTCACTAGCGGGTATTACCAAGAGACCCAGTACTTC. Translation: CASSFTSGYYQETQYF.

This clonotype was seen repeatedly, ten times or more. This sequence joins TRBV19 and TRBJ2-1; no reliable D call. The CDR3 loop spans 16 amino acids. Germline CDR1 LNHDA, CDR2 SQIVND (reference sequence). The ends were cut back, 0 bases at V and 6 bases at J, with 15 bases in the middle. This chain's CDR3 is CASSIDLGPFGNEQFF. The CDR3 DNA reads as TGTGCCAGTAGTATAGATCTAGGGCCCTTTGGCAATGAGCAGTTCTTC.

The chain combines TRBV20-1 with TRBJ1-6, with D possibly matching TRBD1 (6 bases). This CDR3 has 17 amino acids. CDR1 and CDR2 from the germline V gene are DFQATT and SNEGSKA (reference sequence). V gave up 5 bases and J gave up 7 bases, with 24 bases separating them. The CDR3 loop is CSALAPVGGGLNSPLHF. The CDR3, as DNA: TGCAGTGCTCTAGCGCCCGTTGGGGGGGGGCTAAATTCACCCCTCCACTTT.

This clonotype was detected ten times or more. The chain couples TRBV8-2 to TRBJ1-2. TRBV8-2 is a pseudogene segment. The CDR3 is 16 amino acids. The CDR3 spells CGSGRADSRKTYGYTF. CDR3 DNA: TGTGGCAGTGGAAGAGCTGATAGCCGAAAGACCTATGGCTACACCTTC.

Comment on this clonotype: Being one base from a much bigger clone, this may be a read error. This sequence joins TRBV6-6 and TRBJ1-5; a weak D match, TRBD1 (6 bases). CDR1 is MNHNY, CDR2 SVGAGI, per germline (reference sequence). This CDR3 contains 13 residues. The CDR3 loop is CANSPAGVQPQHF. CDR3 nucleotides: TGTGCCAACAGTCCAGCAGGGGTACAGCCCCAGCATTTT.

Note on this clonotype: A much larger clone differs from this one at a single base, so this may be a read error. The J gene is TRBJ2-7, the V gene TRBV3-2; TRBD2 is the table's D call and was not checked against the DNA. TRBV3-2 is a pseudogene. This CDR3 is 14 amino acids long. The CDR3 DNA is TGTGCCAGCGGCCATGCTAGCGGGAGGAGGGAGCAGTACTTC. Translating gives CASGHASGRREQYF.

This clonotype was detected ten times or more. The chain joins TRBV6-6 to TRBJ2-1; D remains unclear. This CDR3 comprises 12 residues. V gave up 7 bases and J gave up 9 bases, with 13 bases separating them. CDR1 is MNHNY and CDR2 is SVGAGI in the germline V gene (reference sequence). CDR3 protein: CASNQLWVEQFF. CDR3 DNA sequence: TGTGCCAGCAATCAACTTTGGGTTGAGCAGTTCTTC.

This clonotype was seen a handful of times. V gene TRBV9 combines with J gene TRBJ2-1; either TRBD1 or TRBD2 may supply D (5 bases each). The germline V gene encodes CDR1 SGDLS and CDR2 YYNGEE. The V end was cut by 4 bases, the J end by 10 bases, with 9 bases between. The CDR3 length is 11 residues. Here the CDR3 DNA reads TGTGCCAGCAGCCCGGGACCAGAGCAGTTCTTC. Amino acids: CASSPGPEQFF.

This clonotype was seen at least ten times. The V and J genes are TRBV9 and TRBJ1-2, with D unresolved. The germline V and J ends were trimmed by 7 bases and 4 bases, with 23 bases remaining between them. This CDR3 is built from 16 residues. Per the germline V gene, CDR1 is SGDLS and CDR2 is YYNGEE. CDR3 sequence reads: CASWSLYSRKTYGYTF. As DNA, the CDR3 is TGTGCCAGCTGGTCCCTGTACTCAAGAAAGACCTATGGCTACACCTTC. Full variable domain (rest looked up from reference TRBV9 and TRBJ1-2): DSGVTQTPKHLITATGQRVTLRCSPRSGDLSVYWYQQSLDQGLQFLIQYYNGEERAKGNILERFSAQQFPDLHSELNLSSLELGDSALYFCASWSLYSRKTYGYTFGSGTRLTVV.

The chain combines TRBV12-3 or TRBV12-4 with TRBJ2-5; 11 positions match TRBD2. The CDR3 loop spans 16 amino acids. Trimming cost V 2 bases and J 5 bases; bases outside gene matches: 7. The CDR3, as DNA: TGTGCCAGCAGTTTATTTCTAGCGGGGGGTGGCGAGACCCAGTACTTC. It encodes CASSLFLAGGGETQYF.

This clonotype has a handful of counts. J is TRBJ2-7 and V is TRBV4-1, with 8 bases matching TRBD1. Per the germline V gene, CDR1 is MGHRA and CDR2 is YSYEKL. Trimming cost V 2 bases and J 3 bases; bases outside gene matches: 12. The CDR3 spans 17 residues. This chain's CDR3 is CASSQSDRGVTYYEQYF. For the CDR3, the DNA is TGCGCCAGCAGCCAATCCGACAGGGGAGTCACATACTACGAGCAGTACTTC.

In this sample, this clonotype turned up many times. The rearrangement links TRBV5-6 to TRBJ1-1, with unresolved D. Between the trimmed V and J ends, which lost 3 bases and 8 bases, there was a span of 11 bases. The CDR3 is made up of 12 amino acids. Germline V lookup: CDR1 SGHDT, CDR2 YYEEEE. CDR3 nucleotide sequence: TGTGCCAGCAGCTGGGCCCGCCGAGAAGCTTTCTTT. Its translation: CASSWARREAFF.

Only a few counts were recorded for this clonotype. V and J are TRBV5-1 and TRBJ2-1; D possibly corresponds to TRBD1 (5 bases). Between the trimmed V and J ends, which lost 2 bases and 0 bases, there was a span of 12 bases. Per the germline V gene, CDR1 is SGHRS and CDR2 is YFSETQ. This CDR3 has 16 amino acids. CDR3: CASSFLSGASYNEQFF. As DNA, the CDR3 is TGCGCCAGCAGCTTCCTTAGTGGGGCCTCCTACAATGAGCAGTTCTTC.

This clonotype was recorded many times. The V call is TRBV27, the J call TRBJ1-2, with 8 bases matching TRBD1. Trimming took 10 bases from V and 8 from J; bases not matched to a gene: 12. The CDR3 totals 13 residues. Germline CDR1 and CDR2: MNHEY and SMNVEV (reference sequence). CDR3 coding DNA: TGTGCCAACGAGGTGGCAGGGGGCAACGGCTACACCTTC. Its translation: CANEVAGGNGYTF.

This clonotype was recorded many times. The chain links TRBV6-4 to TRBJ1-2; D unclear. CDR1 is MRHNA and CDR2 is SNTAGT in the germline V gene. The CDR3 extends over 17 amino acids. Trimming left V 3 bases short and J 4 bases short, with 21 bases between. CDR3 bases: TGTGCCAGCAGTGAGTCGAACTCACACGGAAAGACCTATGGCTACACCTTC. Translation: CASSESNSHGKTYGYTF.

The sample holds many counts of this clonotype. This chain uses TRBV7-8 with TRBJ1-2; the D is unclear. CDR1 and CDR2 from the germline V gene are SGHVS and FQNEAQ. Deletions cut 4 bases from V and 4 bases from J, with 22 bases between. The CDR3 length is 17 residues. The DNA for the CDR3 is TGTGCCAGCAGCTGTGTCCGGTTTACCCGAAAGACCTATGGCTACACCTTC. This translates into CASSCVRFTRKTYGYTF. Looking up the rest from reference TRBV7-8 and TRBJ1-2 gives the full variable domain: GAGVSQSPRYKVAKRGQDVALRCDPISGHVSLFWYQQALGQGPEFLTYFQNEAQLDKSGLPSDRFFAERPEGSVSTLKIQRTQQEDSAVYLCASSCVRFTRKTYGYTFGSGTRLTVV.

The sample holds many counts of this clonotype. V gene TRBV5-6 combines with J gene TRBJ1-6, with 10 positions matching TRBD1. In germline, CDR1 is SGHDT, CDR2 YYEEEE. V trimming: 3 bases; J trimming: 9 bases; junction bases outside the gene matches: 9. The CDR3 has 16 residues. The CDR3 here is CASSYPKGTGVSPLHF. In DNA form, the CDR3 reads TGTGCCAGCAGCTATCCTAAGGGGACAGGGGTTTCACCCCTCCACTTT.